This is a list of T cell receptor beta chains from one sample in a study of cytomegalovirus exposure and HLA in healthy donors. Only in-frame clones appear in the TCRdb table, and some are missing; sequencing was by immunoSEQ multiplex PCR. The sample contains approximately 91,000 clones, 55% to 80% of which appear only once. The specimen sequenced was PBMCs. These receptors were collected from a female donor in good health and CMV-seronegative. The CDR3 runs from the conserved cysteine through the conserved F or W.

J gene: TRBJ2-2
V gene: TRBV27
CDR3 protein: CASRPSGTYTGELFF

J gene: TRBJ2-3
V gene: TRBV7-7
CDR3 protein: CASSLGLGASTDTQYF

J gene: TRBJ1-2
V gene: TRBV5-1
CDR3 protein: CASSLGGHGYTF

J gene: TRBJ1-4
V gene: TRBV11-2
CDR3 protein: CASSSPWAAKDEKLFF

J gene: TRBJ2-1
V gene: TRBV2
CDR3 protein: CASSEIQRESNEQFF

J gene: TRBJ2-3
V gene: TRBV7-9
CDR3 protein: CASRVRETPDTQYF

J gene: TRBJ2-3
V gene: TRBV30
CDR3 protein: CAWREGIGGSTDTQYF

J gene: TRBJ1-3
V gene: TRBV4-1
CDR3 protein: CASSQDTGRNTIYF

J gene: TRBJ2-7
V gene: TRBV7-2
CDR3 protein: CASSRGSLSYEQYF

J gene: TRBJ1-5
V gene: TRBV30
CDR3 protein: CAWSGEINQPQHF

J gene: TRBJ1-5
V gene: TRBV7-3
CDR3 protein: CASSQTGGGNQPQHF

J gene: TRBJ1-1
V gene: TRBV30
CDR3 protein: CAWTRDSNTEAFF

J gene: TRBJ2-1
V gene: TRBV7-2
CDR3 protein: CASSRMAGLLYNEQFF

J gene: TRBJ2-5
V gene: TRBV15
CDR3 protein: CATSTRRELSRETQYF

J gene: TRBJ2-5
V gene: TRBV9
CDR3 protein: CASSVVGGEETQYF

J gene: TRBJ2-4
V gene: TRBV4-1
CDR3 protein: CASSQLPLLGLAKNIQYF

J gene: TRBJ1-2
V gene: TRBV7-9
CDR3 protein: CASSLGASSSDYGYTF

J gene: TRBJ1-2
V gene: TRBV28
CDR3 protein: CASSLRRDNYGYTF

J gene: TRBJ2-7
V gene: TRBV6-6
CDR3 protein: CASSTEEGKYEQYF

J gene: TRBJ2-3
V gene: TRBV5-1
CDR3 protein: CASRILPSTDTQYF

J gene: TRBJ2-7
V gene: TRBV5-1
CDR3 protein: CASGQGGRPYEQYF

J gene: TRBJ2-7
V gene: TRBV2
CDR3 protein: CASRPLAGEGEQYF

J gene: TRBJ2-7
V gene: TRBV28
CDR3 protein: CASSLTAGEQYF

J gene: TRBJ1-2
V gene: TRBV5-4
CDR3 protein: CASSLNRGNYGYTF

J gene: TRBJ2-7
V gene: TRBV11-3
CDR3 protein: CASSLRDNSYEQYF

J gene: TRBJ2-3
V gene: TRBV19
CDR3 protein: CASSGLASSTDTQYF

J gene: TRBJ2-7
V gene: TRBV2
CDR3 protein: CASRTRAGEQYF